A selection of T cell receptor beta chains follows, all from one sample in a study of T cell changes during pregnancy in multiple sclerosis. This table comes from immunoSEQ multiplex PCR, and its TCRdb copy is limited to in-frame clones, with some not included. Of about 75,000 clones listed, about 94% are singletons. Material: CD4+ T cells from peripheral blood mononuclear cells, obtained after pregnancy. These receptors were collected from a female donor with multiple sclerosis, enrolled in a pregnancy study. Both conserved end residues are part of each CDR3. A D gene is named only where the DNA matches it firmly. Part of the rows lack a size; the others show once, few, many or a class for expanded clones.

D gene: -; J gene: TRBJ2-2; V gene: TRBV7-8; clone size: -; CDR3 DNA: TGTGCCAGCAGCCCTGGACTTCAGAACACCGGGGAGCTGTTTTTT; CDR3 protein: CASSPGLQNTGELFF
D gene: -; J gene: TRBJ1-4; V gene: TRBV19; clone size: -; CDR3 DNA: TGTGCCAGTAGTATCTCAGGTCAAGGCGAAAAACTGTTTTTT; CDR3 protein: CASSISGQGEKLFF
D gene: -; J gene: TRBJ1-2; V gene: TRBV12-2; clone size: -; CDR3 DNA: TGTGCAAGTCGCTTACCCTCCTGTGGCCACTATGGCTACACCTTC; CDR3 protein: CASRLPSCGHYGYTF
D gene: -; J gene: TRBJ1-1; V gene: TRBV4-2; clone size: -; CDR3 DNA: TGTGCCAGCAGCCTGCCAGGTTATCCGAGAACCCAACCTTTCTTT; CDR3 protein: CASSLPGYPRTQPFF
D gene: -; J gene: TRBJ2-7; V gene: TRBV7-8; clone size: -; CDR3 DNA: TGTGCCAGCAGCTTCGGAGCCCTTGTTTCCTACGAGCAGTACTTC; CDR3 protein: CASSFGALVSYEQYF
D gene: TRBD2; J gene: TRBJ2-3; V gene: TRBV5-5; clone size: -; CDR3 DNA: TGTGCCAGCAGCTTTGGTACTAGCGGGTATGATACGCAGTATTTT; CDR3 protein: CASSFGTSGYDTQYF
D gene: TRBD1; J gene: TRBJ2-5; V gene: TRBV2; clone size: -; CDR3 DNA: TGTGCCAGCAGTCGGACAGGGGGAGGAGAGACCCAGTACTTC; CDR3 protein: CASSRTGGGETQYF
D gene: TRBD1; J gene: TRBJ2-2; V gene: TRBV5-1; clone size: -; CDR3 DNA: TGCGCCAGCAGGAAGACAGGGGAGAACACCGGGGAGCTGTTTTTT; CDR3 protein: CASRKTGENTGELFF
D gene: -; J gene: TRBJ2-5; V gene: TRBV28; clone size: -; CDR3 DNA: TGTGCCAGCAGTCTCCTAGGCGAGACCCAGTACTTC; CDR3 protein: CASSLLGETQYF
D gene: -; J gene: TRBJ2-3; V gene: TRBV28; clone size: -; CDR3 DNA: TGTGCCAGCAGTTTAGCGGGTGCAGATACGCAGTATTTT; CDR3 protein: CASSLAGADTQYF
D gene: TRBD1; J gene: TRBJ2-1; V gene: TRBV5-1; clone size: -; CDR3 DNA: TGCGCCAGCAGCTTAAGACAGGGTTCGGGTGAGCAGTTCTTC; CDR3 protein: CASSLRQGSGEQFF
D gene: TRBD1; J gene: TRBJ2-5; V gene: TRBV28; clone size: once; CDR3 DNA: TGTGCCAGCAGTTTCCCAGGACAGGGGGAGACCCAGTACTTC; CDR3 protein: CASSFPGQGETQYF
D gene: TRBD2; J gene: TRBJ2-3; V gene: TRBV5-1; clone size: once; CDR3 DNA: TGCGCCAGCAGCTTACTCGTGGCGGCCCGACGGGGGGGCACAGATACGCAGTATTTT; CDR3 protein: CASSLLVAARRGGTDTQYF
D gene: TRBD2; J gene: TRBJ2-7; V gene: TRBV5-1; clone size: -; CDR3 DNA: TGCGCCAGCAGCCCTAGAACTAGCGGGGCCTCCTACGAGCAGTACTTC; CDR3 protein: CASSPRTSGASYEQYF
D gene: TRBD2; J gene: TRBJ2-1; V gene: TRBV5-6; clone size: -; CDR3 DNA: TGTGCCAGCAGCCCTAGCGGGAGGGAGCAGTTCTTC; CDR3 protein: CASSPSGREQFF
D gene: TRBD1; J gene: TRBJ2-7; V gene: TRBV9; clone size: -; CDR3 DNA: TGTGCCAGCAGCGAAACAGGGGTCGAGCAGTACTTC; CDR3 protein: CASSETGVEQYF
D gene: TRBD1; J gene: TRBJ1-4; V gene: TRBV6-6; clone size: -; CDR3 DNA: TGTGCCAGCAGATTACAGGGGGCCGGAGAAAAACTGTTTTTT; CDR3 protein: CASRLQGAGEKLFF
D gene: TRBD1; J gene: TRBJ2-5; V gene: TRBV10-3; clone size: -; CDR3 DNA: TGTGCCATCAGGGGACAGGGGGGCCAAGAGACCCAGTACTTC; CDR3 protein: CAIRGQGGQETQYF
D gene: -; J gene: TRBJ2-7; V gene: TRBV5-1; clone size: once; CDR3 DNA: TGCGCCAGCAGCTTGAGCCGATCTTACGAGCAGTACTTC; CDR3 protein: CASSLSRSYEQYF
D gene: -; J gene: TRBJ2-1; V gene: TRBV9; clone size: -; CDR3 DNA: TGTGCCAGCAGCGTAGCTAGCAGCTCCTACAATGAGCAGTTCTTC; CDR3 protein: CASSVASSSYNEQFF
D gene: -; J gene: TRBJ2-2; V gene: TRBV11-1; clone size: -; CDR3 DNA: TGTGCCAGCAGCTTAGAGCAGAACACCGGGGAGCTGTTTTTT; CDR3 protein: CASSLEQNTGELFF
D gene: TRBD2; J gene: TRBJ2-3; V gene: TRBV29-1; clone size: -; CDR3 DNA: TGCAGCGTGGGGACTAGCCATGCGCAGTATTTT; CDR3 protein: CSVGTSHAQYF
D gene: -; J gene: TRBJ2-4; V gene: TRBV5-1; clone size: -; CDR3 DNA: TGCGCCAGCAGCCCCGGACAAGCCAAAAACATTCAGTACTTC; CDR3 protein: CASSPGQAKNIQYF
D gene: -; J gene: TRBJ2-7; V gene: TRBV2; clone size: once; CDR3 DNA: TGTGCCAGCAGTTATCAAAGTGGCCACGAGCAGTACTTC; CDR3 protein: CASSYQSGHEQYF
D gene: -; J gene: TRBJ2-1; V gene: TRBV10-3; clone size: -; CDR3 DNA: TGTGCCATCAGTAACGGGGGACCGAACTCCTACAATGAGCAGTTCTTC; CDR3 protein: CAISNGGPNSYNEQFF
D gene: TRBD2; J gene: TRBJ2-2; V gene: TRBV18; clone size: -; CDR3 DNA: TGTGCCAGCTCACCACGACTAGCGGGAGCAAACACCGGGGAGCTGTTTTTT; CDR3 protein: CASSPRLAGANTGELFF
D gene: -; J gene: TRBJ2-7; V gene: TRBV19; clone size: -; CDR3 DNA: TGTGCCAGTAGTGACGCCGCGGGGCTTCCCTACGAGCAGTACTTC; CDR3 protein: CASSDAAGLPYEQYF
D gene: -; J gene: TRBJ2-1; V gene: TRBV5-1; clone size: -; CDR3 DNA: TGCGCCAGTTCCGGGACAAGAGGTGAGGATGAGCAGTTCTTC; CDR3 protein: CASSGTRGEDEQFF
D gene: -; J gene: TRBJ2-2; V gene: TRBV27; clone size: -; CDR3 DNA: TGTGCCAGCAGTTTATTGGGGGGACCCAACACCGGGGAGCTGTTTTTT; CDR3 protein: CASSLLGGPNTGELFF
D gene: TRBD1; J gene: TRBJ1-1; V gene: TRBV7-6; clone size: -; CDR3 DNA: TGTGCCAGCAGCTCACTTACAGGGGACACTGAAGCTTTCTTT; CDR3 protein: CASSSLTGDTEAFF
D gene: TRBD2; J gene: TRBJ2-3; V gene: TRBV5-4; clone size: -; CDR3 DNA: TGTGCCAGCAGCTTCGGCGGGAGAGGGTCTAGCACAGATACGCAGTATTTT; CDR3 protein: CASSFGGRGSSTDTQYF
D gene: TRBD2; J gene: TRBJ2-2; V gene: TRBV9; clone size: -; CDR3 DNA: TGTGCCAGCAGCCTCACTGTGGGATTTTTAACTAGCGGGAGGGATAACACCGGGGAGCTGTTTTTT; CDR3 protein: CASSLTVGFLTSGRDNTGELFF
D gene: TRBD1; J gene: TRBJ2-7; V gene: TRBV10-1; clone size: few; CDR3 DNA: TGCGCCAGCAGTGAGCCGGACCGGGACAGGGCCTCCTACGAGCAGTACTTC; CDR3 protein: CASSEPDRDRASYEQYF
D gene: -; J gene: TRBJ2-1; V gene: TRBV19; clone size: -; CDR3 DNA: TGTGCCAGTAGTATGTTCCAACAGGCCCTCAATGAGCAGTTCTTC; CDR3 protein: CASSMFQQALNEQFF